This TCR beta chain stems from a study of cytomegalovirus exposure and HLA in healthy donors. On this clone itself: Antigen specificity is unknown.

A multiplex PCR was run with 60 Vbeta primers and 13 Jbeta primers. Sequenced by immunoSEQ multiplex PCR; TCRdb stores in-frame clones only, minus some. The repertoire has fewer than 200,000 clones, around three quarters of them found once; the top ten carry 2.1%. Study-wide results and caveats: TCR beta sequences reportedly predicted most subjects' HLA-A and HLA-B alleles accurately. What a later analysis reportedly showed was that an Asian-associated ancestry cluster had fewer N-insertions than the roughly 670-donor mean. Per a prior analysis, the majority of TCR beta V segments were productive roughly 90% or roughly 30% of the time. The dataset shows that most TCR sequences were rare, while some public TCRs occurred in many donors.

The CDR3 sequence is 13 residues long. CDR1 and CDR2 from the germline V gene are SGHTA and FQGNSA. V was pared by 5 bases and J by 5 bases, with 10 bases between. The sample consisted of PBMCs. This sequence joins TRBV7-2 and TRBJ1-5, with D unresolved. This receptor was obtained from a man between 40 and 49 years old in good health and CMV-seronegative. DNA for the CDR3: TGTGCCAGCAGCCCCAACCGGGATCAGCCCCAGCATTTT. Its translation: CASSPNRDQPQHF.